This T cell receptor beta chain was captured by sequencing in a study of graft-versus-host responses after intestinal transplantation. Whole-study results and caveats: Recipient bone marrow held GvH clones, some seen earlier in ileum or blood.

Details on this clone: The target antigen is unknown.

The protocol was immunoSEQ multiplex PCR, while the TCRdb copy is restricted to in-frame clones and leaves out a portion. The data contain under 140,000 clones, over 85% of them seen just once; the ten biggest clones take up 0.4% to 0.55%. The germline V gene encodes CDR1 SQVTM and CDR2 ANQGSEA. V lost 7 bases, J lost 2 bases, and 12 bases lay in between. The CDR3 has 12 amino acids. The TCR comes from a human donor who received an intestinal transplant. Sample: unstimulated CD8+ T cells sorted from spleen or lymph node cells, taken before intestinal transplant. The J gene is TRBJ2-7, the V gene TRBV29-1, with D perhaps being TRBD1 or TRBD2 (5 bases each). CDR3 residues: CSALLGPYEQYF. The CDR3 nucleotides are TGCAGCGCTTTATTGGGACCCTACGAGCAGTACTTC.